The entry below describes one T cell receptor beta chain. Only in-frame clones appear in the TCRdb table, and some are missing; sequencing was by immunoSEQ multiplex PCR. The sample yields hundreds of thousands of clones, roughly 88% seen once. This entry belongs to a study of blood T cell repertoires in COVID-19. On the study more broadly: COVID-19 samples from acute and convalescent phases originated in the United States, Italy and Spain. PBMCs, B-cell-depleted T cells, or T cells provided the cDNA or gDNA that made up the material.

Germline V lookup: CDR1 SGDLS, CDR2 YYNGEE. V was trimmed by 0 bases and J by 1 base, leaving 16 bases between them. CDR3 size: 17 residues. This study enrolled people aged about 18 to 100 from around 26 US geographic areas. Categorization into cohorts depended on clinical history that participants reported. The sample taken for sequencing was PBMCs or T cells enriched from blood (not recorded which). The genes are TRBV9 and TRBJ1-1; TRBD1 is a possible D gene (6 bases). This TCR came from a woman aged 25 to 39 who had recovered from COVID-19. CDR3 residues: CASSVGIVGGRNTEAFF. The CDR3 nucleotides are TGTGCCAGCAGCGTAGGGATTGTGGGGGGGCGGAACACTGAAGCTTTCTTT.